A selection of T cell receptor beta chains follows, all from one sample in a study of blood T cell repertoires in COVID-19. The data were produced by immunoSEQ multiplex PCR, yet TCRdb's version contains in-frame clones alone and is incomplete. The sample gives more than 35,000 clones, approximately 91% of which show up once; 15% to 18% is in the top ten. Sequencing was performed on peripheral blood. The receptors were gathered from a woman aged 30 to 39 in a cohort sampled during active COVID-19. Both conserved end residues are part of each CDR3. The order of the fields is D gene, clone size, J gene, V gene, CDR3 protein, CDR3 DNA. D genes are given only for firm matches. A clone size is listed for some rows: how often the clone was seen (once, few, many), or a class if it is expanded.

NA NA TRBJ1-5 TRBV10-2 CASSESARYQPQHF TGCGCCAGCAGTGAGTCGGCGAGGTATCAGCCCCAGCATTTT
NA NA TRBJ2-7 TRBV6-1 CASSEGHGRYEQYF TGTGCCAGCAGTGAAGGGCATGGCCGATACGAGCAGTACTTC
TRBD2 NA TRBJ2-7 TRBV6-2/TRBV6-3 CASSYSSGALEQYF TGTGCCAGCAGTTACTCGAGCGGGGCTCTGGAGCAGTACTTC
NA NA TRBJ2-7 TRBV19 CASSIARGNYEQYF TGTGCCAGTAGTATTGCCAGGGGAAACTACGAGCAGTACTTC
NA NA TRBJ2-1 TRBV12-3/TRBV12-4 CASSLGTKEQFF TGTGCCAGCAGTTTGGGTACTAAGGAGCAGTTCTTC
NA once TRBJ2-3 TRBV6-2/TRBV6-3 CASSYYGLADTQYF TGTGCCAGCAGTTACTATGGACTCGCAGATACGCAGTATTTT
TRBD1 NA TRBJ2-1 TRBV9 CASSPQGDEQFF TGTGCCAGCAGCCCGCAGGGGGATGAGCAGTTCTTC
TRBD2 NA TRBJ2-3 TRBV27 CASSLFLAGGPTYF TGTGCCAGCAGTTTATTCCTAGCGGGAGGGCCGACGTATTTT
NA NA TRBJ2-7 TRBV3-1/TRBV3-2 CASSQVSHEQYF TGTGCCAGCAGCCAAGTAAGCCACGAGCAGTACTTC
NA once TRBJ1-1 TRBV4-1 CASSQAGTEAFF TGCGCCAGCAGCCAGGCCGGGACTGAAGCTTTCTTT
NA NA TRBJ2-3 TRBV19 CASSMRTTDTQYF TGTGCCAGTAGTATGCGTACCACAGATACGCAGTATTTT
TRBD2 NA TRBJ2-7 TRBV11-2 CASNPIAGDESYEQYF TGTGCCAGCAACCCCATAGCGGGAGATGAATCCTACGAGCAGTACTTC
TRBD2 NA TRBJ2-3 TRBV6-5 CASSPLAGGTDTQYF TGTGCCAGCAGTCCACTAGCGGGAGGGACAGATACGCAGTATTTT
TRBD1 NA TRBJ2-7 TRBV28 CASSPGTGVAYEQYF TGTGCCAGCAGTCCTGGGACAGGGGTTGCCTACGAGCAGTACTTC
TRBD2 NA TRBJ2-1 TRBV29-1 CSVEGLAGETGEQFF TGCAGCGTGGAGGGGCTAGCGGGGGAAACGGGCGAGCAGTTCTTC
TRBD2 NA TRBJ2-5 TRBV11-2 CASSPGTSGSLGETQYF TGTGCCAGCAGCCCGGGGACTAGCGGGAGTTTGGGTGAGACCCAGTACTTC
NA NA TRBJ2-1 TRBV19 CASSIGAVYNEQFF TGTGCCAGTAGTATAGGGGCAGTATACAATGAGCAGTTCTTC
NA few TRBJ1-6 TRBV4-3 CASSQIREGSPLHF TGCGCCAGCAGCCAAATCAGGGAGGGTTCACCCCTCCACTTT
TRBD2 NA TRBJ2-7 TRBV5-1 CASSLGAGGKANEQYF TGCGCCAGCAGCTTGGGGGCGGGGGGCAAGGCCAACGAGCAGTACTTC
TRBD1 NA TRBJ1-1 TRBV11-2 CASSPAGQEVYTEAFF TGTGCCAGCAGCCCCGCCGGACAGGAGGTGTACACTGAAGCTTTCTTT
TRBD2 NA TRBJ2-1 TRBV30 CAWSLFFSGSLVYNEQFF TGTGCCTGGAGCCTGTTCTTTAGCGGGAGCTTGGTCTACAATGAGCAGTTCTTC
TRBD2 NA TRBJ2-2 TRBV27 CASRLAGGFSGELFF TGTGCCAGCAGACTAGCGGGAGGCTTTTCCGGGGAGCTGTTTTTT
NA NA TRBJ2-1 TRBV6-4 CASSLDFSSYNEQFF TGTGCCAGCAGTCTGGACTTTAGCTCCTACAATGAGCAGTTCTTC
TRBD2 NA TRBJ2-3 TRBV5-4 CASSLPPGAGDTDTQYF TGTGCCAGCAGCTTGCCCCCTGGTGCGGGGGACACAGATACGCAGTATTTT
TRBD2 NA TRBJ2-2 TRBV19 CASSFRTSGNTGELFF TGTGCCAGTAGTTTTCGGACTAGCGGGAACACCGGGGAGCTGTTTTTT
TRBD1 NA TRBJ1-5 TRBV19 CATRDRGNQPQHF TGTGCCACCCGAGACAGGGGAAATCAGCCCCAGCATTTT
TRBD1 NA TRBJ1-4 TRBV5-1 CASSSRGQQGAYEKLFF TGCGCCAGCAGCTCCCGCGGCCAACAGGGGGCATATGAAAAACTGTTTTTT
TRBD2 NA TRBJ2-1 TRBV7-7 CASSAGLAEPNEQFF TGTGCTAGCAGCGCGGGACTAGCGGAGCCCAATGAGCAGTTCTTC
TRBD1 NA TRBJ2-3 TRBV2 CASSDWSLQGFTDTQYF TGTGCCAGCAGTGATTGGTCCTTACAGGGGTTTACAGATACGCAGTATTTT
NA NA TRBJ1-6 TRBV21-1 CASSKVKGTGYYNSPLHF TGTGCCAGCAGCAAAGTGAAGGGGACAGGCTACTATAATTCACCCCTCCACTTT
NA NA TRBJ1-2 TRBV6-1 CASSEARDTYGYTF TGTGCCAGCAGTGAAGCCCGGGACACCTATGGCTACACCTTC
NA NA TRBJ2-7 TRBV30 CAWTHPPGREQYF TGTGCCTGGACCCACCCCCCGGGGAGAGAGCAGTACTTC
TRBD2 NA TRBJ2-2 TRBV6-5 CASSYLAGDAVGELFF TGTGCCAGCAGTTATCTAGCGGGAGACGCGGTCGGGGAGCTGTTTTTT
TRBD2 NA TRBJ2-1 TRBV19 CASSFLLAGGRDEQFF TGTGCCAGTAGTTTCCTCCTGGCGGGAGGGCGTGATGAGCAGTTCTTC
TRBD2 once TRBJ2-3 TRBV6-2/TRBV6-3 CASSYTPSGGTDTQYF TGTGCCAGCAGTTACACCCCCAGCGGGGGCACAGATACGCAGTATTTT
NA NA TRBJ1-1 TRBV24-1 CATRPAGQNTEAFF TGTGCCACCAGACCGGCGGGCCAGAACACTGAAGCTTTCTTT
NA NA TRBJ1-6 TRBV28 CASSSGTPNNSPLHF TGTGCCAGCAGTTCCGGGACACCTAATAATTCACCCCTCCACTTT
NA NA TRBJ2-3 TRBV21-1 CASSKPLAGGPVDTQYF TGTGCCAGCAGCAAACCCCTAGCGGGAGGGCCTGTAGATACGCAGTATTTT
TRBD2 few TRBJ2-3 TRBV6-1 CASSALAGFSLVPDTQYF TGTGCCAGCAGTGCTCTAGCGGGATTTTCTCTGGTCCCAGATACGCAGTATTTT
NA NA TRBJ1-3 TRBV7-8 CASSSPGFGNTIYF TGTGCCAGCAGCTCCCCGGGATTTGGAAACACCATATATTTT
NA NA TRBJ1-5 TRBV6-2/TRBV6-3 CASSNFHSNQPQHF TGTGCCAGCAGCAACTTTCATAGCAATCAGCCCCAGCATTTT
TRBD1 NA TRBJ2-7 TRBV30 CAWRTWDRGNWYF TGTGCCTGGAGGACATGGGACAGGGGTAATTGGTACTTC
TRBD2 once TRBJ2-5 TRBV9 CASSKLAGVQETQYF TGTGCCAGCAGCAAACTAGCGGGAGTTCAAGAGACCCAGTACTTC
NA NA TRBJ1-3 TRBV5-1 CASSLAVQTSSGNTIYF TGCGCCAGCAGCTTGGCTGTACAGACGAGCTCTGGAAACACCATATATTTT
TRBD2 NA TRBJ2-4 TRBV19 CASSMMASGSLLAKNIQYF TGTGCCAGTAGTATGATGGCTAGCGGGAGCTTATTAGCCAAAAACATTCAGTACTTC
NA NA TRBJ2-1 TRBV24-1 CATSGAAIRGNEQFF TGTGCCACCAGTGGCGCGGCGATTAGAGGGAATGAGCAGTTCTTC
TRBD2 NA TRBJ2-3 TRBV6-6 CASRSTSGILDTQYF TGTGCCAGCAGATCGACTAGCGGGATATTAGATACGCAGTATTTT
TRBD2 NA TRBJ2-1 TRBV27 CASTPGLGSNGEQFF TGTGCCAGCACTCCGGGACTAGGGTCTAACGGTGAGCAGTTCTTC
NA NA TRBJ2-7 TRBV30 CAWSVLDYEQYF TGTGCCTGGAGTGTTCTAGACTACGAGCAGTACTTC
NA NA TRBJ2-3 TRBV7-2 CASSLGVNPTTDTQYF TGTGCCAGCAGCTTAGGAGTGAACCCAACCACAGATACGCAGTATTTT
NA NA TRBJ2-7 TRBV7-9 CASSLPDSRGYEQYF TGTGCCAGCAGCTTACCGGATAGTAGGGGCTACGAGCAGTACTTC